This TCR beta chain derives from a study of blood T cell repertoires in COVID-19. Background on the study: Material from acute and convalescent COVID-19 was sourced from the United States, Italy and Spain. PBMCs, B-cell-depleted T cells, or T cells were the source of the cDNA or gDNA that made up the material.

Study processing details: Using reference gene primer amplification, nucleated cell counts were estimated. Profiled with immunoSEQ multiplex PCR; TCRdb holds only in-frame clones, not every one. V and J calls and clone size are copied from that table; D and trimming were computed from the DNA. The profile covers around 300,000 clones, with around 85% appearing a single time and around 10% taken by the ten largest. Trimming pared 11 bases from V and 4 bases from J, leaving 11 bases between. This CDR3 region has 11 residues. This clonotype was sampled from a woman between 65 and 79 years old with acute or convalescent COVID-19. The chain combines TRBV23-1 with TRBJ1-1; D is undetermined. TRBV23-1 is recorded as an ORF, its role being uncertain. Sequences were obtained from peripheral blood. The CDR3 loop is CALRRGTEAFF. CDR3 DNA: TGCGCCTTACGCCGGGGCACTGAAGCTTTCTTT.